This T cell receptor beta chain was sequenced for a study of regulatory T cells in long-lasting Graves disease. Whole-study results and caveats: Segments TRBV28, TRBJ1-2 and TRBJ2-5 showed preferential usage in persistent disease.

Researchers made TCR beta libraries by using iRepertoire HTBI primers and running Arm-PCR on CDR3 regions. TCRdb recomputed calls from the multiplex PCR reads with MiXCR, one row per CDR3 protein. The table has about 240,000 distinct CDR3 sequences, 20% to 25% seen once. Trimming removed 2 bases at V and 4 bases at J, with 14 bases between. This CDR3 is 15 amino acids long. Germline CDR1 MDHEN, CDR2 SYDVKM. Noted time point: newly diagnosed GD, antithyroid drugs for less than 3 months. Construction of the TCR library relied on RNA isolated from PBMCs. This clonotype was seen at least ten times. What it binds is unknown.

The origin of this receptor is a female donor with Graves disease. The chain has TRBV28 and TRBJ1-2; the D gene is possibly TRBD1 (5 bases). The source was peripheral blood mononuclear cells (PBMCs), collected at new diagnosis, from a patient treated with antithyroid drugs. The CDR3 region has the DNA TGTGCCAGCAGTTTAGGGGCTTTCATCGGCTATGGCTACACCTTC. It encodes CASSLGAFIGYGYTF.